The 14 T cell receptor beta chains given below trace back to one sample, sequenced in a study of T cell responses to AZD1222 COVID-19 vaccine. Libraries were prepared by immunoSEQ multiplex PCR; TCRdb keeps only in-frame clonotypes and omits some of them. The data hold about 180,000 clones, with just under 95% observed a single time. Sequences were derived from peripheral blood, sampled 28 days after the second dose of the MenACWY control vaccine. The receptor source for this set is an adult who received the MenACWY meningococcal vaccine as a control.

The CDR3 sequence: CASSELYQPQHF. The CDR3 DNA follows: TGTGCCAGCAGTGAACTATATCAGCCCCAGCATTTT. This sequence joins TRBV2 and TRBJ1-5; no firm D call. V was cut by 2 bases and J by 5 bases, with 4 bases left in between. Germline values: CDR1 SNHLY, CDR2 FYNNEI. This CDR3 contains 12 residues.

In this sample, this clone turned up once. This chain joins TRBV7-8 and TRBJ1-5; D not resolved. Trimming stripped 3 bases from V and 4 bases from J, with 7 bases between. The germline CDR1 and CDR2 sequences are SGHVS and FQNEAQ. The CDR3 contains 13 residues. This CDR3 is CASSLSWNQPQHF. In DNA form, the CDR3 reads TGTGCCAGCAGCTTGTCCTGGAATCAGCCCCAGCATTTT.

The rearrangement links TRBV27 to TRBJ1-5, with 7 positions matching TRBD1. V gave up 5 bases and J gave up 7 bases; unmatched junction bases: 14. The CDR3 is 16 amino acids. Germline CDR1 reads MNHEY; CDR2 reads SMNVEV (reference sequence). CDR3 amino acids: CASSAQDRDLRQPQHF. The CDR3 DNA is TGTGCCAGCAGTGCCCAAGACAGGGACCTTCGCCAGCCCCAGCATTTT.

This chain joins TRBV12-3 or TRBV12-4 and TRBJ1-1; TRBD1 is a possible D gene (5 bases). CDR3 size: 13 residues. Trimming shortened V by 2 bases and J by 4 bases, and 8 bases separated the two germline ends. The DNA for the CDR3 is TGTGCCAGCAGTTTATTTGACAGCACTGAAGCTTTCTTT. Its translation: CASSLFDSTEAFF.

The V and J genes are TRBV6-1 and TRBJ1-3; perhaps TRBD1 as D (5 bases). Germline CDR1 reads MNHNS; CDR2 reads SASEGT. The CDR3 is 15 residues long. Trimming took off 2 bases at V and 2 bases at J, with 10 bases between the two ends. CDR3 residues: CASSERGSAGNTIYF. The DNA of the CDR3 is TGTGCCAGCAGTGAACGGGGGTCCGCTGGAAACACCATATATTTT.

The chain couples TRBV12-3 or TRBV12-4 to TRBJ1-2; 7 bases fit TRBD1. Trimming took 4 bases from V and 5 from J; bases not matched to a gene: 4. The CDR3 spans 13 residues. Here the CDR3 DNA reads TGTGCCAGCAGTTCGACAGGGCCGTATGGCTACACCTTC. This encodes CASSSTGPYGYTF.

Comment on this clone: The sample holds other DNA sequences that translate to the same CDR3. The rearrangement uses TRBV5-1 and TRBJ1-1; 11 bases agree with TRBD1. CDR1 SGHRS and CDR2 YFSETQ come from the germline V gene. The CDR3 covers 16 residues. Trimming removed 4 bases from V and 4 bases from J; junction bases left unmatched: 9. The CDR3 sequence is CASSPGTGGLGTEAFF. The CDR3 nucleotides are TGCGCCAGCAGCCCAGGGACAGGGGGTCTGGGCACTGAAGCTTTCTTT.

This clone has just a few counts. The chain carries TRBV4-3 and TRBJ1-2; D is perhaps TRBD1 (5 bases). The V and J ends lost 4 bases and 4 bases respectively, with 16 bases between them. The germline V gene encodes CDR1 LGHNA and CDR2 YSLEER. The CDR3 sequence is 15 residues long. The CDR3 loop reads CASSRDHTGSYGYTF. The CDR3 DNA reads TGCGCCAGCAGCCGGGACCATACAGGATCCTATGGCTACACCTTC.

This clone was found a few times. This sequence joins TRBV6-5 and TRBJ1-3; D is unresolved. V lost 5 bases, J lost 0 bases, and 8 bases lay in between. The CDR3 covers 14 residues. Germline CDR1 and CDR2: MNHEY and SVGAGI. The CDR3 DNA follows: TGTGCCAGCAGTATTTCCAGCTCTGGAAACACCATATATTTT. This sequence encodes CASSISSSGNTIYF.

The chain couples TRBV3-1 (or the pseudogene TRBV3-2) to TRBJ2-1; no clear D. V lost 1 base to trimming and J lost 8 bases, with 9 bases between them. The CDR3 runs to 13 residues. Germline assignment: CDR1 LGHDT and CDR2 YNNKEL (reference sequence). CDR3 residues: CASSQAGPDEQFF. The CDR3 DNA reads TGTGCCAGCAGCCAAGCCGGCCCCGATGAGCAGTTCTTC.

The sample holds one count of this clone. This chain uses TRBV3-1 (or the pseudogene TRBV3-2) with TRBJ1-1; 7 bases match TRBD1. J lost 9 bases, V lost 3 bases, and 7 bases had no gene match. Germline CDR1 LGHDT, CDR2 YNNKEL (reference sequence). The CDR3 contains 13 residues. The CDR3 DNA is TGTGCCAGCAGCCAGGAAAGACAGGGCCAAGCTTTCTTT. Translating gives CASSQERQGQAFF.

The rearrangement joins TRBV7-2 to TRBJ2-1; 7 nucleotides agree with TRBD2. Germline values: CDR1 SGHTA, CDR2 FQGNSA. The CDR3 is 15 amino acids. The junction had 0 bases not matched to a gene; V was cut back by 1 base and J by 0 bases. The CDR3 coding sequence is TGTGCCAGCAGCTTAGGGACTAGCTCCTACAATGAGCAGTTCTTC. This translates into CASSLGTSSYNEQFF.

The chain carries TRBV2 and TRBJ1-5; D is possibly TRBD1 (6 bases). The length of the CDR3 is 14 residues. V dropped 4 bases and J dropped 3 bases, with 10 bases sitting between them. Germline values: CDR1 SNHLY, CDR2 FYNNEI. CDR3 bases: TGTGCCAGCAGTGCCCAGGGGTTCAATCAGCCCCAGCATTTT. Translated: CASSAQGFNQPQHF.

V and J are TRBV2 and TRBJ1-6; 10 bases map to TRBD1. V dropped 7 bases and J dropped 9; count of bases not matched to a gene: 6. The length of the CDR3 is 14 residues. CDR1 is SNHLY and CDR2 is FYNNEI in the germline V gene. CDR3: CASTPDRGFSPLHF. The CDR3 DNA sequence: TGTGCCAGCACTCCGGACAGGGGGTTTTCACCCCTCCACTTT.